This T cell receptor beta chain was recorded in a study of T cell responses to AZD1222 COVID-19 vaccine. Whole-study findings and limits: Possibly, clonal diversity was underestimated; donors were largely white British and included more females.

Clones were sequenced by immunoSEQ multiplex PCR, and TCRdb holds only the in-frame ones, with some missing. The sample includes 90,000 to 120,000 clones, roughly 87% of them seen just once. As for this clone: Its antigen is unknown.

This CDR3 contains 16 residues. Trimming removed 4 bases from V and 4 bases from J; junction bases left unmatched: 7. Germline values: CDR1 SGHRS, CDR2 YFSETQ. This rearrangement joins TRBV5-1 to TRBJ2-2, with TRBD1 matching over 10 bases. This sequence was found in an adult in good health. The sample consisted of peripheral blood, taken on day 0 of AZD1222 vaccination. The chain's CDR3 is CASSMGQGTSTGELFF. The CDR3 DNA sequence: TGCGCCAGCAGCATGGGACAGGGGACCTCCACCGGGGAGCTGTTTTTT.